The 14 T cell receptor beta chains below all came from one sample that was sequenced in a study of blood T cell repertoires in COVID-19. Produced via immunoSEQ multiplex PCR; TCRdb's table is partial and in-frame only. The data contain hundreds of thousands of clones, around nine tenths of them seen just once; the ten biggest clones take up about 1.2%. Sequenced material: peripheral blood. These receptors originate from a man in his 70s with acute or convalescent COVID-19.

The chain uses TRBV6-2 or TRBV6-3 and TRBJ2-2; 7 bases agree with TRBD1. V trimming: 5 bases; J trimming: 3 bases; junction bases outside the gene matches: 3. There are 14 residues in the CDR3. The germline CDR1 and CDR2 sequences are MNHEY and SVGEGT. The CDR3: CASSPQGDTGELFF. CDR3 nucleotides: TGTGCCAGCAGTCCCCAGGGGGACACCGGGGAGCTGTTTTTT.

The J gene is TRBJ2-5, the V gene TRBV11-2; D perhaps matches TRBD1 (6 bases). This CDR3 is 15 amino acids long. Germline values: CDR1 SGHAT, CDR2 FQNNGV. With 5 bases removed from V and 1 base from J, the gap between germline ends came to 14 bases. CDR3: CASSPGQPTQETQYF. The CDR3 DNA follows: TGTGCCAGCAGCCCAGGACAGCCTACCCAAGAGACCCAGTACTTC.

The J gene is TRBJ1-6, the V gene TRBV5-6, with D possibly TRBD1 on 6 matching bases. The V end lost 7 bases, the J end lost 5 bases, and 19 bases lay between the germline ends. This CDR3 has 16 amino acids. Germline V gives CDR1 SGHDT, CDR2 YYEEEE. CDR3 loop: CASRPSRTVNNSPLHF. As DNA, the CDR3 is TGTGCCAGCCGCCCCAGCCGGACAGTTAATAATTCACCCCTCCACTTT.

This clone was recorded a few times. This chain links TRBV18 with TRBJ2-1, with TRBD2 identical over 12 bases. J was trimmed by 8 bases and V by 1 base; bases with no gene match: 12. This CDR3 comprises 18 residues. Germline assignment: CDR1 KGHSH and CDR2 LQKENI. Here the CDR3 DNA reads TGTGCCAGCTCACCACTACTAGCGGGAGGAAGGGTTTACGATGAGCAGTTCTTC. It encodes CASSPLLAGGRVYDEQFF.

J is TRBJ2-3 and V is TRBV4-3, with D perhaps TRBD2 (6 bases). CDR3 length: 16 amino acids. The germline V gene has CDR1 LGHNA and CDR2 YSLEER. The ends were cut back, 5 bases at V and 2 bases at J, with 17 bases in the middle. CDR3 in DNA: TGCGCCAGCAGCGCGACCGGGACTCTATCCACAGATACGCAGTATTTT. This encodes CASSATGTLSTDTQYF.

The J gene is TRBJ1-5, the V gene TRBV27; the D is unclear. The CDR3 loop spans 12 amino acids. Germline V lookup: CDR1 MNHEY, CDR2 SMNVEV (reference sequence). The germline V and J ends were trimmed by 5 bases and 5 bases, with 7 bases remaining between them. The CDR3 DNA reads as TGTGCCAGCAGTCACCAGGATCAGCCCCAGCATTTT. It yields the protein CASSHQDQPQHF.

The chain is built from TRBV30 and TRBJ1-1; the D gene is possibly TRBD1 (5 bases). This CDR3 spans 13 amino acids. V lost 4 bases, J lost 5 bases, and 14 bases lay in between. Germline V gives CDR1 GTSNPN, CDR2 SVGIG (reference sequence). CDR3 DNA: TGTGCCTGGACCCGGGACTTTGATACTGAAGCTTTCTTT. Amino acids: CAWTRDFDTEAFF.

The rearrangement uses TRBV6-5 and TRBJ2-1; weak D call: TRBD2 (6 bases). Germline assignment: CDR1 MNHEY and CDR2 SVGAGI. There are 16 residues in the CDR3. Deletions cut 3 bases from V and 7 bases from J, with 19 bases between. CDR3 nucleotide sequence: TGTGCCAGCAGTTATCAAGCAGGGACTTCTTGGAATGAGCAGTTCTTC. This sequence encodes CASSYQAGTSWNEQFF.

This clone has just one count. The CDR3 loop is CASSFRSTANTEAFF. The CDR3 region has the DNA TGTGCCAGCAGCTTCCGTTCGACAGCTAACACTGAAGCTTTCTTT. V gene TRBV21-1 combines with J gene TRBJ1-1; the table's D call of TRBD1 was not tested on the DNA. TRBV21-1 is described as a pseudogene. The CDR3 sequence is 15 residues long.

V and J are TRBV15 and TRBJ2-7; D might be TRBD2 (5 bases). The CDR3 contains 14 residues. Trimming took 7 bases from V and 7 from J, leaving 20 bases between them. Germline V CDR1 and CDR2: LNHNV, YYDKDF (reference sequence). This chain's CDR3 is CATTRESFRGEQYF. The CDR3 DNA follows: TGTGCCACCACACGAGAATCCTTCCGCGGGGAGCAGTACTTC.

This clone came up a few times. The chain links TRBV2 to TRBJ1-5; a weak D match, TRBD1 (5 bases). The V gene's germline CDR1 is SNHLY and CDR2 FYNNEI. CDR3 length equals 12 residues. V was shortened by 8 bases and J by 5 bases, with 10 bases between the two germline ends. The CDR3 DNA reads TGTGCCAGCGGGACTGACGATCAGCCCCAGCATTTT. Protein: CASGTDDQPQHF. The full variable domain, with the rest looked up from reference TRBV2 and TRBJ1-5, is EPEVTQTPSHQVTQMGQEVILRCVPISNHLYFYWYRQILGQKVEFLVSFYNNEISEKSEIFDDQFSVERPDGSNFTLKIRSTKLEDSAMYFCASGTDDQPQHFGDGTRLSIL.

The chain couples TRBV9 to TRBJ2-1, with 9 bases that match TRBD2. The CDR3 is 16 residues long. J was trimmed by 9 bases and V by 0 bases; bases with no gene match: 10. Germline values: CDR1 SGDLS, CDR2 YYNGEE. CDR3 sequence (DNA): TGTGCCAGCAGCGTAGGGCCGGGACTAGCCTATATTGAGCAGTTCTTC. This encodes CASSVGPGLAYIEQFF.

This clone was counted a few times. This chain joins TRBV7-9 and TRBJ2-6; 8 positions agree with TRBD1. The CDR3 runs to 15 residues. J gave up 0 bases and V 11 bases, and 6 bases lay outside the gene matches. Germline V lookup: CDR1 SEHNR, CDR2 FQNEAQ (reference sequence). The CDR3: CALRTGSSGANVLTF. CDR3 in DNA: TGTGCCCTCAGGACAGGGAGCTCTGGGGCCAACGTCCTGACTTTC.

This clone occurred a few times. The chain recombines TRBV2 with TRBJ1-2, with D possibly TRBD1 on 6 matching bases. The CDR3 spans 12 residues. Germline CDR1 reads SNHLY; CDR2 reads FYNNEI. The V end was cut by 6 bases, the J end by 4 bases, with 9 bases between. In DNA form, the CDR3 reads TGTGCCAGCAGGCCGGACAGCTATGGCTACACCTTC. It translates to CASRPDSYGYTF. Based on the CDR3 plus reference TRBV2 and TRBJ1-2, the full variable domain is EPEVTQTPSHQVTQMGQEVILRCVPISNHLYFYWYRQILGQKVEFLVSFYNNEISEKSEIFDDQFSVERPDGSNFTLKIRSTKLEDSAMYFCASRPDSYGYTFGSGTRLTVV.